Listed below are T cell receptor beta chains from one sample, sequenced in a study of shared clonotypes between healthy human individuals. Clones were sequenced by immunoSEQ multiplex PCR, and TCRdb holds only the in-frame ones, with some missing. The sample has over a million clones, 95% to 99% seen once. The sequencing input was naive CD4+ T cells sorted from blood. The receptors were sampled from a man aged 25 to 45 in good health. Both conserved end residues are part of each CDR3. D genes are given only for firm matches. Where a row states a size, it is once, few, many or the class of an expanded clone; other rows omit it.

CDR3 protein	CDR3 DNA	clone size	D gene	J gene	V gene
CAWSGRRNTEAFF	TGTGCCTGGAGCGGACGCCGGAACACTGAAGCTTTCTTT	.	.	TRBJ1-1	TRBV30
CASNGRGQAFF	TGTGCCAGCAACGGGAGGGGGCAAGCTTTCTTT	few	TRBD1	TRBJ1-1	TRBV28
CASSVSPNTEAFF	TGTGCCAGCAGCGTCAGCCCGAACACTGAAGCTTTCTTT	.	.	TRBJ1-1	TRBV9
CASSKVWTGGQPQHF	TGTGCCAGCAGCAAAGTCTGGACAGGGGGACAGCCCCAGCATTTT	.	.	TRBJ1-5	TRBV21-1
CASSFPPGSSPYEQYF	TGCGCCAGCAGTTTTCCCCCCGGGTCTTCTCCCTACGAGCAGTACTTC	.	.	TRBJ2-7	TRBV5-1
CASSLGGLAGEREQFF	TGCGCCAGCAGCTTGGGGGGACTAGCGGGAGAGCGTGAGCAGTTCTTC	.	TRBD2	TRBJ2-1	TRBV5-1
CASSWDPQPTGELFF	TGCGCCAGCAGCTGGGACCCCCAGCCCACCGGGGAGCTGTTTTTT	.	.	TRBJ2-2	TRBV5-1
CASSQASSPRVPNTEAFF	TGCGCCAGCAGCCAAGCAAGTAGTCCCAGGGTACCGAACACTGAAGCTTTCTTT	.	.	TRBJ1-1	TRBV4-3
CASRSGGEETQYF	TGTGCCAGCAGATCGGGCGGAGAAGAGACCCAGTACTTC	.	.	TRBJ2-5	TRBV6-5
CASSEGLAGPYEQYF	TGTGCCAGCAGTGAAGGACTAGCGGGACCCTACGAGCAGTACTTC	.	TRBD2	TRBJ2-7	TRBV6-1
CASSLDQGAGEKLFF	TGTGCCAGCAGCTTGGATCAGGGGGCGGGGGAAAAACTGTTTTTT	.	TRBD1	TRBJ1-4	TRBV5-4
CASSLYRAEKLFF	TGTGCCAGCAGTTTATACAGGGCTGAAAAACTGTTTTTT	.	.	TRBJ1-4	TRBV28
CASRGLASVYNEQFF	TGTGCCAGCAGGGGCTTGGCTAGCGTCTACAATGAGCAGTTCTTC	once	.	TRBJ2-1	TRBV7-9
CASSLTTRAYEQYF	TGTGCCAGTAGTTTGACTACAAGGGCTTACGAGCAGTACTTC	.	.	TRBJ2-7	TRBV19
CASSQTVNTEAFF	TGTGCCAGCAGCCAAACGGTGAACACTGAAGCTTTCTTT	.	.	TRBJ1-1	TRBV14
CASSPTGSSYEQYF	TGTGCCAGCAGCCCAACGGGAAGCTCCTACGAGCAGTACTTC	once	.	TRBJ2-7	TRBV9
CASSRKNGQAGYF	TGTGCCAGCAGCCGAAAGAACGGACAGGCCGGATACTTC	.	TRBD1	TRBJ1-2	TRBV14
CASSSDRESYNEQFF	TGTGCTAGCAGCTCCGACAGGGAATCCTACAATGAGCAGTTCTTC	.	TRBD1	TRBJ2-1	TRBV7-7
CASSLGWRAGTGELFF	TGTGCCAGCAGCTTGGGTTGGCGGGCGGGCACCGGGGAGCTGTTTTTT	.	.	TRBJ2-2	TRBV5-4
CASSVVGSTDTQYF	TGTGCCAGCAGCGTAGTGGGCAGCACAGATACGCAGTATTTT	.	.	TRBJ2-3	TRBV9
CASSVGREPGVLTF	TGTGCCAGCAGCGTAGGCCGGGAGCCTGGCGTCCTGACTTTC	.	.	TRBJ2-6	TRBV9
CASRRTGTETQYF	TGTGCCAGTAGGCGGACAGGGACAGAGACCCAGTACTTC	.	TRBD1	TRBJ2-5	TRBV19
CASSLVLLADTQYF	TGCGCCAGCAGCTTGGTTTTGCTGGCGGATACGCAGTATTTT	.	.	TRBJ2-3	TRBV5-1
CASSLGLAGGNEQFF	TGCGCCAGCAGCTTGGGGCTAGCGGGAGGCAATGAGCAGTTCTTC	.	TRBD2	TRBJ2-1	TRBV5-1
CASRGETYSYEQYF	TGTGCCAGCAGGGGGGAGACGTATTCCTACGAGCAGTACTTC	.	.	TRBJ2-7	TRBV6-1
CASSVVVTSGFGELFF	TGTGCCAGCAGCGTAGTGGTGACTAGCGGGTTCGGGGAGCTGTTTTTT	.	TRBD2	TRBJ2-2	TRBV9
CASTQGAHAFF	TGTGCCAGCACCCAGGGAGCACATGCTTTCTTT	.	.	TRBJ1-1	TRBV6-5
CASSPTGGRTEAFF	TGTGCCAGCAGTCCGACAGGGGGCCGGACTGAAGCTTTCTTT	.	TRBD1	TRBJ1-1	TRBV6-5
CASSSGTSGQETQYF	TGCGCCAGCAGCTCTGGGACTAGCGGACAAGAGACCCAGTACTTC	.	TRBD2	TRBJ2-5	TRBV5-1
CASSLRNGAKDEQFF	TGTGCCAGCAGTTTAAGGAACGGGGCCAAAGATGAGCAGTTCTTC	.	.	TRBJ2-1	TRBV28
CASREGSSVTQEQFF	TGCGCCAGCAGGGAGGGGTCTAGCGTCACTCAAGAGCAGTTCTTC	.	.	TRBJ2-1	TRBV5-1
CASSPPTGKGHTDTQYF	TGTGCCAGCTCACCACCGACGGGAAAGGGGCACACAGATACGCAGTATTTT	.	.	TRBJ2-3	TRBV18